These T cell receptor beta chains were read from a single sample in a study of blood T cell repertoires in COVID-19. This table comes from immunoSEQ multiplex PCR, and its TCRdb copy is limited to in-frame clones, with some not included. Counted here are about 250,000 clones, approximately 85% occurring once; the ten biggest clones make up approximately 5%. The specimen sequenced was peripheral blood. These receptors were obtained from a man aged 50 to 60 with COVID-19, enrolled during active disease. The CDR3 runs from the conserved cysteine through the conserved F or W. The D gene is left open where the match is weak. Size tells how often a clone was seen (once, few, many) or the class of an expanded clone, and some rows leave it out.

CDR3 length,J gene,D gene,clone size,V gene,CDR3 protein,CDR3 DNA
13,TRBJ2-7,TRBD1,-,TRBV10-3,CAISEPTGYEQYF,TGTGCCATCAGTGAGCCGACAGGGTACGAGCAGTACTTC
17,TRBJ2-4,-,-,TRBV3-1/TRBV3-2,CASSQLSGGAAKNIQYF,TGTGCCAGCAGCCAATTGAGTGGAGGGGCAGCCAAAAACATTCAGTACTTC
15,TRBJ1-2,TRBD1,once,TRBV2,CASSEKDSGTDGYTF,TGTGCCAGCAGTGAAAAGGACTCCGGGACAGATGGCTACACCTTC
11,TRBJ2-7,TRBD1,-,TRBV18,CASSTGYEQYF,TGTGCCAGCTCGACAGGGTATGAGCAGTACTTC
14,TRBJ1-1,-,-,TRBV5-4,CASSLRRRDTEAFF,TGTGCCAGCAGCTTGAGACGGCGGGACACTGAAGCTTTCTTT
12,TRBJ1-4,-,once,TRBV28,CASTRLNEKLFF,TGTGCCAGCACCCGTCTCAATGAAAAACTGTTTTTT
15,TRBJ2-7,TRBD1,-,TRBV18,CASSLGQGVSYEQYF,TGTGCCAGCTCACTGGGACAGGGAGTAAGCTACGAGCAGTACTTC
15,TRBJ2-7,TRBD2,-,TRBV10-2,CASSESGLGSYEQYF,TGCGCCAGCAGTGAGTCGGGACTAGGTTCCTACGAGCAGTACTTC
17,TRBJ2-5,-,-,TRBV15,CATSRGISSGDQETQYF,TGTGCCACCAGCAGAGGGATTTCTTCAGGGGATCAAGAGACCCAGTACTTC
17,TRBJ2-3,TRBD2,-,TRBV3-1/TRBV3-2,CASSQVAGGKLTDTQYF,TGTGCCAGCAGCCAAGTAGCGGGGGGAAAACTCACAGATACGCAGTATTTT
14,TRBJ1-6,TRBD1,-,TRBV5-1,CASSDGQGNSPLHF,TGCGCCAGCAGCGACGGACAGGGGAATTCACCCCTCCACTTT
14,TRBJ1-2,TRBD1,-,TRBV30,CAWSSRGFLYGYTF,TGTGCCTGGAGTAGCAGGGGGTTCCTCTATGGCTACACCTTC
14,TRBJ1-1,TRBD1,-,TRBV5-1,CASSSSQGGTEAFF,TGCGCCAGCAGCTCCTCACAGGGGGGCACTGAAGCTTTCTTT
15,TRBJ2-1,-,-,TRBV2,CASSEVTGSYNEQFF,TGTGCCAGCAGTGAAGTGACAGGTTCCTACAATGAGCAGTTCTTC
15,TRBJ2-2,-,-,TRBV28,CASRKNDRNTGELFF,TGTGCCAGCAGGAAAAATGACAGGAACACCGGGGAGCTGTTTTTT
15,TRBJ1-2,-,-,TRBV5-1,CASSLSGALNYGYTF,TGCGCCAGCAGCTTAAGTGGGGCCTTAAACTATGGCTACACCTTC
16,TRBJ1-6,-,few,TRBV3-1/TRBV3-2,CASSQDLGVGNSPLHF,TGTGCCAGCAGCCAAGATCTAGGGGTGGGTAATTCACCCCTCCACTTT
11,TRBJ2-1,TRBD2,-,TRBV6-5,CASTLAGEDFF,TGTGCCAGCACTCTAGCGGGGGAGGACTTCTTC